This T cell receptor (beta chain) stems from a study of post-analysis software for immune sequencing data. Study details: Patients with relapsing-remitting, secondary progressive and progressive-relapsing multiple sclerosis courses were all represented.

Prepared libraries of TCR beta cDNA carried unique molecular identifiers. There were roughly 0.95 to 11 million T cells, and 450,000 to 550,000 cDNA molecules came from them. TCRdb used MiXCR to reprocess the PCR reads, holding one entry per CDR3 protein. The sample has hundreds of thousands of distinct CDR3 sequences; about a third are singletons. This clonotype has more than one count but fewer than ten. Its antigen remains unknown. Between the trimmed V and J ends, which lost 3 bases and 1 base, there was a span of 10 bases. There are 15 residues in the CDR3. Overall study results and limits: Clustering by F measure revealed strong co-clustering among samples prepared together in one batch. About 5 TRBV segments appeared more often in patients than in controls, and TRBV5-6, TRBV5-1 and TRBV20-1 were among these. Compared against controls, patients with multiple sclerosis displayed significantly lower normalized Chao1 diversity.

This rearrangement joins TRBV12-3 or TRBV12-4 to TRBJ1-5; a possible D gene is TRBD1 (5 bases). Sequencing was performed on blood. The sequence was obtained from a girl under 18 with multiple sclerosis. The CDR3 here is CASSFGGISNQPQHF. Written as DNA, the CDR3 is TGTGCCAGCAGTTTTGGGGGTATAAGCAATCAGCCCCAGCATTTT.